This is a list of T cell receptor beta chains from one sample in a study of blood T cell repertoires in COVID-19. Measured with immunoSEQ multiplex PCR; TCRdb has only the in-frame clones, and not every one. The data contain 120,000 to 150,000 clones, approximately 86% of them seen just once; the ten biggest clones take up approximately 5.4%. Sequenced material: peripheral blood. The receptors were gathered from a human donor in a cohort sampled during active COVID-19. Both conserved end residues are part of each CDR3. The order of the fields is J gene, V gene, D gene, clone size, CDR3 DNA, CDR3 protein. D genes are given only for firm matches. Part of the rows lack a size; the others show once, few, many or a class for expanded clones.

J: TRBJ1-2; V: TRBV6-5; D: TRBD1; size: NA; DNA: TGTGCCAGCAGGCTACAGGGGGTGACGAACTATGGCTACACCTTC; CDR3: CASRLQGVTNYGYTF
J: TRBJ2-7; V: TRBV6-6; D: NA; size: NA; DNA: TGTGCCATATCAGGTAGTGGGGCCGGCGAGCAGTACTTC; CDR3: CAISGSGAGEQYF
J: TRBJ2-3; V: TRBV15; D: TRBD2; size: once; DNA: TGTGCCACTTCGTCCGGGACTAGCGACGTAACAGATACGCAGTATTTT; CDR3: CATSSGTSDVTDTQYF
J: TRBJ2-2; V: TRBV27; D: NA; size: NA; DNA: TGTGCCAGCAGGAGCACTATGAACACCGGGGAGCTGTTTTTT; CDR3: CASRSTMNTGELFF
J: TRBJ1-2; V: TRBV14; D: NA; size: NA; DNA: TGTGCCAGCAGCCAAGAAGGACAGCTCTACACCTTC; CDR3: CASSQEGQLYTF
J: TRBJ2-1; V: TRBV7-2; D: TRBD2; size: NA; DNA: TGTGCCAGCAGCTTAGGGAGCGGGAGCTTCGATGAGCAGTTCTTC; CDR3: CASSLGSGSFDEQFF
J: TRBJ2-2; V: TRBV6-5; D: NA; size: NA; DNA: TGTGCCAGCACCGAGCGGAGGAACACCGGGGAGCTGTTTTTT; CDR3: CASTERRNTGELFF
J: TRBJ1-1; V: TRBV10-1; D: TRBD1; size: NA; DNA: TGCGCCAGCAGAGGACAGGAGAACACTGAAGCTTTCTTT; CDR3: CASRGQENTEAFF
J: TRBJ1-5; V: TRBV19; D: TRBD1; size: NA; DNA: TGTGCCAGTAGTATGTATACAGGGGGCGGAAATCAGCCCCAGCATTTT; CDR3: CASSMYTGGGNQPQHF
J: TRBJ2-6; V: TRBV19; D: NA; size: NA; DNA: TGTGCCAGTAGGACACCCTCTGGGGCCAACGTCCTGACTTTC; CDR3: CASRTPSGANVLTF
J: TRBJ1-2; V: TRBV2; D: NA; size: NA; DNA: TGTGCCAGCAGTTCTGACAGTAACTATGGCTACACCTTC; CDR3: CASSSDSNYGYTF
J: TRBJ2-1; V: TRBV28; D: TRBD1; size: NA; DNA: TGTGCCAGCAGCTCACCGGGACAGCTAGCCTACAATGAGCAGTTCTTC; CDR3: CASSSPGQLAYNEQFF
J: TRBJ1-1; V: TRBV28; D: NA; size: NA; DNA: TGTGCCAGCATATTGAACACTGAAGCTTTCTTT; CDR3: CASILNTEAFF
J: TRBJ1-2; V: TRBV4-1; D: NA; size: NA; DNA: TGCGCCAGCAGCCATGGTGGGGCCTATGGCTACACCTTC; CDR3: CASSHGGAYGYTF
J: TRBJ2-1; V: TRBV28; D: NA; size: NA; DNA: TGTGCCAGCAGTTTTAACGGGGGTCTCTCCTACAATGAGCAGTTCTTC; CDR3: CASSFNGGLSYNEQFF
J: TRBJ1-6; V: TRBV7-9; D: TRBD1; size: NA; DNA: TGTGCCAGCAGAGATACAGGGGCGGGGTATTCACCCCTCCACTTT; CDR3: CASRDTGAGYSPLHF
J: TRBJ1-2; V: TRBV28; D: NA; size: NA; DNA: TGTGCCAGCAGAACCCCCGTGCGTGGCTACACCTTC; CDR3: CASRTPVRGYTF
J: TRBJ1-4; V: TRBV19; D: TRBD1; size: NA; DNA: TGTGCCAGTAGCGAACAGGGGGCAGAAAAACTGTTTTTT; CDR3: CASSEQGAEKLFF
J: TRBJ1-2; V: TRBV7-3; D: TRBD1; size: NA; DNA: TGTGCCAGCAGCTTAACGAGACAGGGAACGCATGGCTACACCTTC; CDR3: CASSLTRQGTHGYTF
J: TRBJ2-2; V: TRBV18; D: NA; size: NA; DNA: TGTGCCAGCTCAACAGGGCCCGGGGAGCTGTTTTTT; CDR3: CASSTGPGELFF
J: TRBJ2-6; V: TRBV4-1; D: NA; size: NA; DNA: TGCGCCAGCAGCCTTTACACCTCTGGGGCCAACGTCCTGACTTTC; CDR3: CASSLYTSGANVLTF
J: TRBJ1-1; V: TRBV19; D: TRBD1; size: once; DNA: TGTGCCAGTCGGGACAGCACACTACACACTGAAGCTTTCTTT; CDR3: CASRDSTLHTEAFF
J: TRBJ2-7; V: TRBV11-3; D: TRBD2; size: few; DNA: TGTGCCAGCAGCCCGACTAGCGGGAGCCACGAGCAGTACTTC; CDR3: CASSPTSGSHEQYF
J: TRBJ1-5; V: TRBV19; D: TRBD1; size: NA; DNA: TGTGCCAGTGCACAGGGGTGGAATCAGCCCCAGCATTTT; CDR3: CASAQGWNQPQHF
J: TRBJ2-7; V: TRBV4-1; D: NA; size: NA; DNA: TGCGCCAGCAGCCAAGATTTTCAAATCTCCTACGAGCAGTACTTC; CDR3: CASSQDFQISYEQYF
J: TRBJ2-7; V: TRBV12-3/TRBV12-4; D: NA; size: NA; DNA: TGTGCCAGCAGTTTTTCCGAGGACGAGCAGTACTTC; CDR3: CASSFSEDEQYF
J: TRBJ1-5; V: TRBV10-3; D: TRBD1; size: NA; DNA: TGTGCCAATATGACAGGGGGCGATCAGCCCCAGCATTTT; CDR3: CANMTGGDQPQHF
J: TRBJ1-1; V: TRBV5-1; D: TRBD1; size: NA; DNA: TGCGCCAGCAGCTTGGAGGGAAACAGGGGGCGGACCACTGAAGCTTTCTTT; CDR3: CASSLEGNRGRTTEAFF
J: TRBJ2-7; V: TRBV11-2; D: NA; size: once; DNA: TGTGCCAGCAGCCCTATTAACCGACGACCAGGGGAAGGGTACGAGCAGTACTTC; CDR3: CASSPINRRPGEGYEQYF
J: TRBJ2-3; V: TRBV21-1; D: NA; size: once; DNA: TGTGCCAGCAGCACCCGGGTGGGGAATAGCGCACGCACAGATACGCAGTATTTT; CDR3: CASSTRVGNSARTDTQYF
J: TRBJ1-4; V: TRBV18; D: NA; size: NA; DNA: TGTGCCAGCTCCAGGGTATCAACTAATGAAAAACTGTTTTTT; CDR3: CASSRVSTNEKLFF
J: TRBJ1-4; V: TRBV28; D: TRBD1; size: NA; DNA: TGTGCCAGCAGTTCGGACAGGGAAGGGGAAAAACTGTTTTTT; CDR3: CASSSDREGEKLFF
J: TRBJ1-1; V: TRBV5-5; D: TRBD1; size: NA; DNA: TGTGCCAGCAGCTCAGACAGGGTTAGGGCTTACACTGAAGCTTTCTTT; CDR3: CASSSDRVRAYTEAFF
J: TRBJ2-7; V: TRBV2; D: NA; size: NA; DNA: TGTGCCAGCAGTGAAGTGAGCTCCTACGAGCAGTACTTC; CDR3: CASSEVSSYEQYF
J: TRBJ1-5; V: TRBV28; D: TRBD1; size: once; DNA: TGTGCCAGCAGCCCCACCCGGACAGGGATACCCGATCAGCCCCAGCATTTT; CDR3: CASSPTRTGIPDQPQHF
J: TRBJ2-2; V: TRBV19; D: TRBD1; size: NA; DNA: TGTGCCAGTAGTATGCCGGGACAGACGACCGGGGAGCTGTTTTTT; CDR3: CASSMPGQTTGELFF
J: TRBJ1-2; V: TRBV5-1; D: TRBD1; size: NA; DNA: TGCGCCAGCAGCCATCATAAGCAGGGACAGCTCTTCTATGGCTACACCTTC; CDR3: CASSHHKQGQLFYGYTF
J: TRBJ1-5; V: TRBV19; D: NA; size: few; DNA: TGTGCCAGTAGGGACTCACATCTAAGCAATCAGCCCCAGCATTTT; CDR3: CASRDSHLSNQPQHF
J: TRBJ1-1; V: TRBV7-9; D: NA; size: NA; DNA: TGTGCCAGCAGCTTGGAGAGGTACCCCTCTGAAGCTTTCTTT; CDR3: CASSLERYPSEAFF
J: TRBJ2-3; V: TRBV27; D: TRBD2; size: NA; DNA: TGTGCCAGCAGTTTAGTGGCGGGAGTCGGCACAGATACGCAGTATTTT; CDR3: CASSLVAGVGTDTQYF
J: TRBJ2-3; V: TRBV29-1; D: TRBD1; size: NA; DNA: TGCAGCGTTGCAGGGGGAAGACTAAGCACAGATACGCAGTATTTT; CDR3: CSVAGGRLSTDTQYF
J: TRBJ2-7; V: TRBV13; D: NA; size: few; DNA: TGTGCCAGCAGCCCCAGCCGCGGCGTGCGGGGGCGGACCTACGAGCAGTACTTC; CDR3: CASSPSRGVRGRTYEQYF
J: TRBJ2-7; V: TRBV30; D: NA; size: NA; DNA: TGTGCCTGGAGTGTACGACTAGATCACGAGCAGTACTTC; CDR3: CAWSVRLDHEQYF
J: TRBJ2-3; V: TRBV5-1; D: TRBD2; size: NA; DNA: TGCGCCAGCAGCTTAGGGACTAGCGGGGCCACAGATACGCAGTATTTT; CDR3: CASSLGTSGATDTQYF
J: TRBJ2-7; V: TRBV27; D: TRBD1; size: NA; DNA: TGTGCCAGCAGTACCTTATCCGGGACAGGGCGGCCCTACGAGCAGTACTTC; CDR3: CASSTLSGTGRPYEQYF
J: TRBJ2-3; V: TRBV5-1; D: TRBD2; size: NA; DNA: TGCGCCAGCAGCTTCCGGACTAGCGGGAGGCGAGATACGCAGTATTTT; CDR3: CASSFRTSGRRDTQYF
J: TRBJ2-7; V: TRBV6-1; D: NA; size: once; DNA: TGTGCCAGCAGTGATGGAGGGGCCAACTACGAGCAGTACTTC; CDR3: CASSDGGANYEQYF
J: TRBJ2-2; V: TRBV5-1; D: NA; size: once; DNA: TGCGCCATCCAAGCTCTTTCCGGGACTCCGAACACCGGGGAGCTGTTTTTT; CDR3: CAIQALSGTPNTGELFF